This passage covers 27 T cell receptor beta chains from one sample sequenced in a study of T cell changes during pregnancy in multiple sclerosis. The assay was immunoSEQ multiplex PCR, and TCRdb's table has in-frame clones only and misses some. The table shows some 95,000 clones, with around 92% occurring only once. The material was peripheral blood, obtained in the first trimester of pregnancy. Receptors were obtained from a female donor with multiple sclerosis, enrolled in a pregnancy study.

The V gene is TRBV5-1, the J gene TRBJ2-1; 8 bases are a match to TRBD2. Germline loops: CDR1 SGHRS, CDR2 YFSETQ. This CDR3 contains 16 residues. V shed 1 base and J 6 bases; nucleotides not matched to a gene: 9. The CDR3 loop is CASSLSPSGSSNEQFF. Here the CDR3 DNA reads TGCGCCAGCAGCTTGTCTCCGAGCGGGAGTTCCAATGAGCAGTTCTTC.

This chain's CDR3 is CASSYSGQGSKVQFF. In DNA, the CDR3 is TGTGCCAGCAGTTACTCAGGACAGGGGTCTAAAGTGCAGTTCTTC. The chain is built from TRBV6-6 and TRBJ2-1, with 9 bases lining up with TRBD1. Germline CDR1 MNHNY, CDR2 SVGAGI (reference sequence). This CDR3 contains 15 residues. After removal of 0 bases from V and 12 bases from J, the junction contained 9 bases not matched to a gene.

In nucleotides, the CDR3 is TGTGCCAGCAGCTCGGACAGGGGGCGGAGCGCCGGGGAGCTGTTTTTT. Translated: CASSSDRGRSAGELFF. The V and J genes are TRBV11-3 and TRBJ2-2, with 11 bases lining up with TRBD1. The V segment lost 4 bases and the J segment 6 bases; nucleotides outside the gene matches: 7. CDR1 is SGHNT, CDR2 YENEEA, per germline. This CDR3 is 16 amino acids long.

The chain is built from TRBV4-3 and TRBJ2-7, with TRBD1 identical over 7 bases. The germline gives CDR1 LGHNA, CDR2 YSLEER. This CDR3 region has 17 residues. V was clipped by 1 base and J by 1 base; unmatched bases: 10. The CDR3 loop reads CASSQGEGMGQSYEQYF. CDR3 DNA: TGCGCCAGCAGCCAAGGGGAAGGGATGGGACAGTCCTACGAGCAGTACTTC.

The chain joins TRBV2 to TRBJ2-1; 10 bases line up with TRBD2. Germline CDR1 is SNHLY and CDR2 is FYNNEI. This CDR3 has 15 residues. V was pared by 6 bases and J by 7 bases, with 9 bases of the junction left unmatched. Written as DNA, the CDR3 is TGTGCCAGCAGACCGGGACTAGCGTCGGGGAATGAGCAGTTCTTC. This codes for CASRPGLASGNEQFF.

The chain uses TRBV4-3 and TRBJ2-7; TRBD2 matches 13 bases. This CDR3 region has 15 residues. The junction had 8 bases not matched to a gene; V was cut back by 6 bases and J by 6 bases. Germline V gene sequence: CDR1 LGHNA, CDR2 YSLEER. DNA for the CDR3: TGCGCCAGCAGTCTACCCCGACTAGCGGGAGGCGAGCAGTACTTC. Translating gives CASSLPRLAGGEQYF.

The chain combines TRBV9 with TRBJ2-2, with 11 bases identical to TRBD2. The CDR3 spans 16 residues. Germline trimming cut 0 bases from V and 5 bases from J; bases unmatched to any gene: 3. The germline V gene encodes CDR1 SGDLS and CDR2 YYNGEE. In nucleotides, the CDR3 is TGTGCCAGCAGCGTAGCTAGACTAGCGGGAACCGGGGAGCTGTTTTTT. It encodes CASSVARLAGTGELFF.

The rearrangement joins TRBV2 to TRBJ1-2, with D unresolved. The germline V gene encodes CDR1 SNHLY and CDR2 FYNNEI. This CDR3 has 11 amino acids. V was pared by 10 bases and J by 8 bases, with 14 bases between. The CDR3 sequence: CATPSTVGYTF. For the CDR3, the DNA is TGTGCCACCCCATCAACGGTGGGCTACACCTTC.

The chain carries TRBV10-1 and TRBJ2-3; the match to TRBD2 covers 9 bases. Germline CDR1 and CDR2: WNHNN and SYGVQD (reference sequence). The CDR3 covers 16 residues. The V segment lost 8 bases and the J segment 2 bases; nucleotides outside the gene matches: 11. The CDR3 DNA is TGCGCCAGCCTCCGACAGGCTAGCGGGGTCACAGATACGCAGTATTTT. Amino acids: CASLRQASGVTDTQYF.

V and J are TRBV14 and TRBJ2-1, with 16 nucleotides matching TRBD2. Trimming took 4 bases from V and 6 from J; bases not matched to a gene: 12. Germline CDR1 is SGHDN and CDR2 is FVKESK. There are 19 residues in the CDR3. CDR3 in DNA: TGTGCCAGCAGCCGACGATCCGGGACTAGCGGGAGGGACGGCAATGAGCAGTTCTTC. Translated: CASSRRSGTSGRDGNEQFF.

The rearrangement joins TRBV7-9 to TRBJ2-3, with 9 bases aligning to TRBD2. This CDR3 contains 14 residues. V lost 5 bases and J lost 4; bases outside the gene matches: 4. CDR1 is SEHNR, CDR2 FQNEAQ, per germline (reference sequence). The CDR3 DNA reads TGTGCCAGCAGCATTCTAGCGGGACCAGATACGCAGTATTTT. This codes for CASSILAGPDTQYF.

This clone was seen only a few times. The rearrangement joins TRBV30 to TRBJ1-5, with D perhaps TRBD1 (6 bases). Per germline, CDR1 GTSNPN and CDR2 SVGIG (reference sequence). The germline V and J ends were trimmed by 2 bases and 11 bases, with 16 bases remaining between them. This CDR3 is 13 amino acids long. In DNA form, the CDR3 reads TGTGCCTGGAGTAGGGACACACGGGAGGCCCAGCATTTT. Its translation is CAWSRDTREAQHF. Variable domain in full (rest from reference TRBV30 and TRBJ1-5): SQTIHQWPATLVQPVGSPLSLECTVEGTSNPNLYWYRQAAGRGLQLLFYSVGIGQISSEVPQNLSASRPQDRQFILSSKKLLLSDSGFYLCAWSRDTREAQHFGDGTRLSIL.

This clone was detected only a few times. The chain uses TRBV13 and TRBJ2-3; 9 bases map to TRBD2. The trim removed 7 bases at V and 0 bases at J, leaving 5 bases unmatched. The CDR3 totals 15 residues. CDR1 PRHDT and CDR2 FYEKMQ come from the germline V gene (reference sequence). DNA of the CDR3: TGTGCCAGCAAGCCTCTAGCGGGGAGCACAGATACGCAGTATTTT. It codes for CASKPLAGSTDTQYF.

The chain uses TRBV15 and TRBJ1-3, with 7 positions matching TRBD1. Germline V lookup: CDR1 LNHNV, CDR2 YYDKDF (reference sequence). There are 18 residues in the CDR3. With V trimmed by 6 bases and J by 0 bases, 14 bases remained unmatched. CDR3 region: CATSTYPQGTGSGNTIYF. CDR3 DNA sequence: TGTGCCACCAGTACTTACCCACAGGGGACGGGCTCTGGAAACACCATATATTTT. Complete variable domain (other parts from reference TRBV15 and TRBJ1-3): DAMVIQNPRYQVTQFGKPVTLSCSQTLNHNVMYWYQQKSSQAPKLLFHYYDKDFNNEADTPDNFQSRRPNTSFCFLDIRSPGLGDTAMYLCATSTYPQGTGSGNTIYFGEGSWLTVV.

V gene TRBV5-8 combines with J gene TRBJ2-7; 9 bases are shared with TRBD1. The CDR3 covers 15 residues. V lost 0 bases, J lost 4 bases, and 5 bases stayed unmatched. CDR1 is SGHTS and CDR2 is YDEGEE in the germline V gene. The DNA for the CDR3 is TGTGCCAGCAGCTTGGGGGACAGGGAGTGGTACGAGCAGTACTTC. It translates to CASSLGDREWYEQYF.

The chain couples TRBV4-2 to TRBJ2-2, with D maybe TRBD2 (6 bases). This CDR3 spans 15 amino acids. V lost 6 bases, J lost 4 bases, and 15 bases lay in between. The germline V gene has CDR1 LGHNA and CDR2 YNFKEQ. This CDR3 reads CASRRGRGSTGELFF. The CDR3 DNA sequence: TGTGCCAGCAGGCGGGGACGAGGGAGCACCGGGGAGCTGTTTTTT.

As concerns this clone: The sample holds other DNA sequences that translate to the same CDR3. V and J are TRBV27 and TRBJ1-2; 7 bases fit TRBD1. The CDR3 length is 13 residues. Per the germline V gene, CDR1 is MNHEY and CDR2 is SMNVEV (reference sequence). Losses at the gene ends were 4 bases for V and 2 bases for J; bases not matched to a gene: 1. DNA for the CDR3: TGTGCCAGCAGTTCACAGGGGAACTATGGCTACACCTTC. It yields the protein CASSSQGNYGYTF.

The rearrangement joins TRBV5-1 to TRBJ2-5, with 7 bases matching TRBD1. The V gene's germline CDR1 is SGHRS and CDR2 YFSETQ. The CDR3 is made up of 15 amino acids. Trimming took 4 bases from V and 5 from J; bases not matched to a gene: 11. The CDR3 loop is CASSAGSNRGETQYF. The CDR3 DNA sequence: TGCGCCAGCAGCGCGGGCAGTAACAGGGGTGAGACCCAGTACTTC.

The rearrangement links TRBV20-1 to TRBJ2-1; 7 nucleotides match TRBD2. CDR1 is DFQATT and CDR2 is SNEGSKA in the germline V gene (reference sequence). V was pared by 4 bases and J by 8 bases, with 2 bases of the junction left unmatched. This CDR3 is 11 amino acids long. The CDR3 spells CSATLADEQFF. The DNA of the CDR3 is TGCAGTGCTACCCTAGCGGATGAGCAGTTCTTC.

The chain uses TRBV7-8 and TRBJ2-7; maybe TRBD2 (6 bases). Trimming removed 6 bases from V and 1 base from J, with 10 bases in between. The CDR3 covers 13 residues. Germline loops: CDR1 SGHVS, CDR2 FQNEAQ. Here the CDR3 DNA reads TGTGCCAGCAGTCGGGACTTATCCTACGAGCAGTACTTC. Amino acid sequence: CASSRDLSYEQYF.

The chain recombines TRBV19 with TRBJ2-2; D gene ambiguous. From germline, CDR1 is LNHDA and CDR2 SQIVND (reference sequence). V shed 9 bases and J shed 4 bases, with 12 bases lying between them. The CDR3 length is 13 residues. For the CDR3, the DNA is TGTGCCAGCAACCTCCAGCGCACCGGGGAGCTGTTTTTT. Protein product: CASNLQRTGELFF.

The chain has TRBV21-1 and TRBJ2-7; TRBD2 is taken as the D call from the table, unchecked against the DNA. TRBV21-1 is tagged as a pseudogene. This CDR3 region has 14 residues. CDR3 coding DNA: TGTGCCAGCAGGGCCGGGGAGCCCACCTACGAGCAGTACTTC. Encoded protein: CASRAGEPTYEQYF.

V and J are TRBV2 and TRBJ2-1; 8 bases line up with TRBD1. Unmatched junction bases numbered 5, after V lost 4 bases and J lost 9 bases. From germline, CDR1 is SNHLY and CDR2 FYNNEI. The CDR3 has 13 residues. The CDR3 is CASSGDRSIEQFF. CDR3 nucleotides: TGTGCCAGCAGTGGGGACAGGTCAATTGAGCAGTTCTTC.

This chain joins TRBV30 and TRBJ1-4; TRBD1 might be the D (5 bases). The CDR3 has 15 residues. V lost 5 bases and J lost 13, with 26 bases in between. Germline-derived CDR1 and CDR2 are GTSNPN and SVGIG (reference sequence). For the CDR3, the DNA is TGTGCCTGGGACCCCGGGACTCCCGACGGTGGTCGACTGTTTTTT. Translating it yields CAWDPGTPDGGRLFF. The entire variable domain, with the rest obtained from reference TRBV30 and TRBJ1-4, is as follows: SQTIHQWPATLVQPVGSPLSLECTVEGTSNPNLYWYRQAAGRGLQLLFYSVGIGQISSEVPQNLSASRPQDRQFILSSKKLLLSDSGFYLCAWDPGTPDGGRLFFGSGTQLSVL.

This clone was counted once. The chain links TRBV28 to TRBJ2-3; D possibly corresponds to TRBD2 (6 bases). Per the germline V gene, CDR1 is MDHEN and CDR2 is SYDVKM. The CDR3 spans 14 residues. The germline V and J ends were trimmed by 5 bases and 6 bases, with 15 bases remaining between them. The CDR3 DNA follows: TGTGCCAGCAGTCAGCTAGCGAGATCCGATACGCAGTATTTT. This encodes CASSQLARSDTQYF.

This sequence joins TRBV28 and TRBJ2-7; D perhaps matches TRBD1 (5 bases). Germline V CDR1 and CDR2: MDHEN, SYDVKM. Trimming left V 3 bases short and J 6 bases short, with 15 bases between. The CDR3 is 14 residues long. The CDR3 coding sequence is TGTGCCAGCAGTTTGGACATTAATGATGTCGAGCAGTACTTC. It yields the protein CASSLDINDVEQYF.

The chain carries TRBV9 and TRBJ1-3; D is uncertain. CDR3 length equals 13 residues. The germline gives CDR1 SGDLS, CDR2 YYNGEE. Trimming took 0 bases from V and 9 from J, leaving 10 bases between them. The chain's CDR3 is CASSVGEGSTIYF. The CDR3 region has the DNA TGTGCCAGCAGCGTAGGGGAGGGCAGCACCATATATTTT.